This T cell receptor beta chain derives from a study of early T cells in non-severe SARS-CoV-2 infection. One entry per CDR3 protein results from TCRdb running MiXCR on the 5' RACE reads. The table has 100,000 or so distinct CDR3 sequences, approximately 15% seen once. Trimming cost V 4 bases and J 4 bases, with 13 bases left between them. This CDR3 comprises 15 residues. Per germline, CDR1 SGHTA and CDR2 FQGNSA. The origin of this receptor is an adult who was a healthcare worker with PCR-confirmed SARS-CoV-2 infection or an uninfected control (not recorded which). The sequencing used whole blood, collected at baseline. The chain is built from TRBV7-2 and TRBJ1-4, with TRBD1 as a possible D gene (6 bases). This chain's CDR3 is CASSSQGSHNEKLFF. CDR3 DNA: TGTGCCAGCAGCTCCCAGGGGTCCCATAATGAAAAACTGTTTTTT.